What follows are 3 T cell receptor beta chains derived from one specimen sequenced in a study of blood T cells in healthy people across ages. A J-beta primer mix and a sample-barcoded 5' primer were used in a second PCR of roughly 6 to 12 cycles. TCRdb analysed the 5' RACE reads with MiXCR anew, one entry per CDR3 protein. Of around 800,000 distinct CDR3 sequences listed, 62% were seen once; the top ten hold around a quarter. Sequenced input: blood. These receptor sequences come from a man aged 30 to 45 in good health.

The chain employs TRBV30 and TRBJ2-1; D assignment may be TRBD1 or TRBD2 (5 bases each). With 3 bases removed from V and 7 bases from J, the gap between germline ends came to 13 bases. This CDR3 has 13 residues. The germline CDR1 and CDR2 sequences are GTSNPN and SVGIG (reference sequence). The CDR3 spells CAWSRTGANEQFF. Here the CDR3 DNA reads TGTGCCTGGAGCCGGACCGGGGCTAATGAGCAGTTCTTC. The full variable domain, in which reference TRBV30 and TRBJ2-1 provide the parts outside the CDR3, is SQTIHQWPATLVQPVGSPLSLECTVEGTSNPNLYWYRQAAGRGLQLLFYSVGIGQISSEVPQNLSASRPQDRQFILSSKKLLLSDSGFYLCAWSRTGANEQFFGPGTRLTVL.

This clonotype was found a few times. The gene calls are TRBV29-1 and TRBJ1-4; no clear D. This CDR3 has 15 amino acids. CDR1 and CDR2 (germline): SQVTM, ANQGSEA. V lost 6 bases, J lost 3 bases, and 17 bases lay in between. The DNA for the CDR3 is TGCAGCGTCCTCGGGAGCTTTAATGCTAATGAAAAACTGTTTTTT. This encodes CSVLGSFNANEKLFF.

This clonotype has only one observation. The J gene is TRBJ1-3, the V gene TRBV6-6; D may be TRBD1 (6 bases). CDR1 MNHNY and CDR2 SVGAGI come from the germline V gene (reference sequence). V was shortened by 2 bases and J by 0 bases, with 8 bases between the two germline ends. The CDR3 is made up of 15 amino acids. Written as DNA, the CDR3 is TGTGCCAGCAGTTACGCACAGGGCTCTGGAAACACCATATATTTT. It translates to CASSYAQGSGNTIYF.